These 31 T cell receptor beta chains originate from one sample sequenced in a study of cytomegalovirus exposure and HLA in healthy donors. Primers for the PCR totalled 60 Vbeta and 13 Jbeta. Generated by immunoSEQ multiplex PCR, the TCRdb table keeps only in-frame clones and is missing some. The sample holds some 120,000 clones; approximately 80% are singletons and the top ten take approximately 1.2%. The sample comprised PBMCs. These receptors were collected from a man aged 45-60 years in good health and CMV-seronegative.

V gene TRBV6-1 combines with J gene TRBJ2-2; D ambiguous. Germline V gene data show CDR1 as MNHNS and CDR2 as SASEGT. V gave up 6 bases and J gave up 3 bases, with 11 bases separating them. The CDR3 length is 14 residues. The CDR3 loop is CASREPFDTGELFF. For the CDR3, the DNA is TGTGCCAGCAGGGAACCCTTTGACACCGGGGAGCTGTTTTTT.

This clone was observed a few times. This rearrangement joins TRBV11-2 to TRBJ2-1, with a weak D call TRBD2 (7 bases). Germline loops: CDR1 SGHAT, CDR2 FQNNGV. The V end lost 4 bases, the J end lost 7 bases, and 20 bases lay between the germline ends. The CDR3 sequence is 16 residues long. In nucleotides, the CDR3 is TGTGCCAGCAGCTCTCTTAGGGGGAGGGCTAGTAATGAGCAGTTCTTC. Its protein is CASSSLRGRASNEQFF.

V usage is TRBV19 and J usage is TRBJ2-3; no definite D call. The ends were cut back, 7 bases at V and 4 bases at J, with 12 bases in the middle. The CDR3 has 13 residues. Germline CDR1 and CDR2: LNHDA and SQIVND (reference sequence). The CDR3 spells CASKTPSADTQYF. As DNA, the CDR3 is TGTGCCAGTAAAACCCCCTCGGCAGATACGCAGTATTTT.

The sample holds a few counts of this clone. V usage is TRBV9 and J usage is TRBJ2-5; D remains ambiguous. Germline-derived CDR1 and CDR2 are SGDLS and YYNGEE. Trimming cost V 0 bases and J 5 bases, with 14 bases left between them. CDR3 length equals 15 residues. CDR3 bases: TGTGCCAGCAGCGTAGGGGTTACCACCAGGGAGACCCAGTACTTC. Its translation: CASSVGVTTRETQYF.

This chain links TRBV29-1 with TRBJ2-3; a possible D gene is TRBD1 (6 bases). The CDR3 sequence is 13 residues long. Germline CDR1 is SQVTM and CDR2 is ANQGSEA. V was trimmed by 6 bases and J by 0 bases, leaving 10 bases between them. Here the CDR3 reads CSVETGSTDTQYF. CDR3 nucleotides: TGCAGCGTAGAGACAGGTAGCACAGATACGCAGTATTTT.

The chain links TRBV18 to TRBJ1-1, with TRBD1 identical over 8 bases. V was pared by 2 bases and J by 3 bases, with 5 bases of the junction left unmatched. The CDR3 runs 15 residues. The germline V gene encodes CDR1 KGHSH and CDR2 LQKENI. CDR3 loop: CASSPGQGQDTEAFF. CDR3 sequence (DNA): TGTGCCAGCTCACCAGGACAGGGCCAGGACACTGAAGCTTTCTTT.

The chain is built from TRBV2 and TRBJ2-2, with 10 bases fitting TRBD1. The CDR3 runs 16 residues. The germline V gene has CDR1 SNHLY and CDR2 FYNNEI. V lost 9 bases and J lost 10; bases outside the gene matches: 17. The CDR3 sequence is CASEAPGTGAVKELFF. CDR3 bases: TGTGCCAGTGAGGCCCCCGGGACAGGGGCGGTAAAGGAGCTGTTTTTT.

This chain links TRBV6-1 with TRBJ2-1; TRBD1 matches 7 bases. CDR3 length: 13 amino acids. J gave up 6 bases and V 5 bases, and 4 bases lay outside the gene matches. Germline lookup yields CDR1 MNHNS and CDR2 SASEGT. DNA of the CDR3: TGTGCCAGCAGTATAGACAGGGTCAATGAGCAGTTCTTC. It specifies CASSIDRVNEQFF.

This sequence joins TRBV10-3 and TRBJ2-1; 7 bases align to TRBD2. Germline CDR1 ENHRY, CDR2 SYGVKD. With V trimmed by 6 bases and J by 7 bases, 6 bases remained unmatched. The CDR3 length is 13 residues. CDR3 amino acids: CAIRELAVNEQFF. In nucleotides, the CDR3 is TGTGCCATCAGAGAGCTAGCGGTTAATGAGCAGTTCTTC.

The chain recombines TRBV5-1 with TRBJ1-3, with a tentative D call TRBD1 (5 bases). The CDR3 contains 15 residues. The germline V gene encodes CDR1 SGHRS and CDR2 YFSETQ. Trimming removed 4 bases from V and 3 bases from J, with 14 bases in between. CDR3 amino acids: CASSPTSGNGNTIYF. DNA for the CDR3: TGCGCCAGCAGCCCAACATCAGGGAATGGAAACACCATATATTTT.

The J gene is TRBJ2-2, the V gene TRBV10-1; 9 bases align to TRBD2. The length of the CDR3 is 15 residues. Germline V gene lookup returns CDR1 WNHNN and CDR2 SYGVQD (reference sequence). With 4 bases clipped from V and 4 bases from J, the junction kept 4 bases outside the gene matches. As DNA, the CDR3 is TGCGCCAGCAGTGCTAGCGGGAAGGGCACCGGGGAGCTGTTTTTT. Protein product: CASSASGKGTGELFF.

This clone is a singleton in its sample. This sequence joins TRBV29-1 and TRBJ2-1; maybe TRBD1 (5 bases). CDR3 length: 12 residues. Germline V lookup: CDR1 SQVTM, CDR2 ANQGSEA. The ends were cut back, 5 bases at V and 9 bases at J, with 14 bases in the middle. This CDR3 reads CSVLGPDSEQFF. The DNA of the CDR3 is TGCAGCGTTCTCGGACCCGACAGTGAGCAGTTCTTC.

The chain is built from TRBV28 and TRBJ2-1; perhaps TRBD2 as D (6 bases). This CDR3 is 16 amino acids long. Trimming took 5 bases from V and 5 from J, leaving 19 bases between them. CDR1 and CDR2 from the germline V gene are MDHEN and SYDVKM. CDR3 region: CASSPRPAEGDNEQFF. The CDR3 DNA follows: TGTGCCAGCAGTCCCCGCCCCGCGGAGGGAGACAATGAGCAGTTCTTC.

This clone rates as medium-sized. The V and J genes are TRBV29-1 and TRBJ1-3, with D tentatively TRBD1 (6 bases). CDR1 is SQVTM, CDR2 ANQGSEA, per germline. V was pared by 6 bases and J by 1 base, with 13 bases between. CDR3 size: 14 residues. In nucleotides, the CDR3 is TGCAGCGTAGTAACAGGGCTTTCTGGAAACACCATATATTTT. It encodes CSVVTGLSGNTIYF.

Only one count was recorded for this clone. The CDR3 loop is CASSPRTGGAEQYF. The CDR3 DNA sequence: TGTGCCAGCAGCCCACGGACAGGGGGGGCCGAGCAGTACTTC. The chain combines TRBV7-8 with TRBJ2-7, with 10 nucleotides matching TRBD1. CDR3 size: 14 residues. From germline, CDR1 is SGHVS and CDR2 FQNEAQ. The J segment lost 6 bases and the V segment lost 5 bases, leaving 7 bases of the junction unmatched.

The gene calls are TRBV5-1 and TRBJ2-3, with 7 bases matching TRBD2. The CDR3 is made up of 15 amino acids. J gave up 10 bases and V 2 bases, and 13 bases lay outside the gene matches. Germline loops: CDR1 SGHRS, CDR2 YFSETQ. The CDR3 nucleotides are TGCGCCAGCAGCTTTAGCGCTAGCGGAGCCAGGGCGCAGTATTTT. Translated: CASSFSASGARAQYF.

The V gene is TRBV11-3, the J gene TRBJ2-1; 13 positions agree with TRBD2. V shed 5 bases, J shed 10 bases, and the junction held 5 bases outside the gene matches. Germline V gene lookup returns CDR1 SGHNT and CDR2 YENEEA. There are 14 residues in the CDR3. Here the CDR3 reads CASSPGLAGYEQFF. DNA for the CDR3: TGTGCCAGCAGCCCGGGACTAGCGGGATACGAGCAGTTCTTC.

This chain joins TRBV19 and TRBJ1-5; 8 bases fit TRBD1. Trimming took 9 bases from V and 2 from J; bases not matched to a gene: 9. Germline V gene lookup returns CDR1 LNHDA and CDR2 SQIVND (reference sequence). There are 15 residues in the CDR3. The CDR3 DNA reads as TGTGCCAGCGGACAGGGACTCGGGGGCAATCAGCCCCAGCATTTT. Translation gives CASGQGLGGNQPQHF. Full variable domain (missing parts from reference TRBV19 and TRBJ1-5): DGGITQSPKYLFRKEGQNVTLSCEQNLNHDAMYWYRQDPGQGLRLIYYSQIVNDFQKGDIAEGYSVSREKKESFPLTVTSAQKNPTAFYLCASGQGLGGNQPQHFGDGTRLSIL.

This chain links TRBV19 with TRBJ1-1, with 7 bases fitting TRBD1. The CDR3 has 14 amino acids. V was clipped by 6 bases and J by 4 bases; unmatched bases: 8. Germline CDR1 LNHDA, CDR2 SQIVND (reference sequence). CDR3 sequence: CASRSLRQGTEAFF. CDR3 DNA: TGTGCCAGTAGATCTCTCAGACAGGGCACTGAAGCTTTCTTT.

Only a few counts were recorded for this clone. The gene calls are TRBV6-5 and TRBJ2-2; a weak D match, TRBD1 (6 bases). V was trimmed by 8 bases and J by 5 bases, leaving 12 bases between them. Germline V gene sequence: CDR1 MNHEY, CDR2 SVGAGI. The CDR3 totals 13 residues. The CDR3 bases are TGTGCCAGCTGCAAAAGGGGGACCGGGGAGCTGTTTTTT. Its protein is CASCKRGTGELFF.

The genes are TRBV28 and TRBJ1-2; D gene uncertain. This CDR3 contains 11 residues. Trimming left V 10 bases short and J 2 bases short, with 8 bases between. Looked up from germline, CDR1 is MDHEN and CDR2 is SYDVKM. The DNA of the CDR3 is TGTGCCATCAGCGTCAACTATGGCTACACCTTC. The encoded protein is CAISVNYGYTF.

Details on this clone: The junction departs from the called germline gene at one end, perhaps through a read error. The chain uses TRBV7-9 and TRBJ2-2; D possibly corresponds to TRBD1 (6 bases). This CDR3 spans 12 amino acids. Germline V gene sequence: CDR1 SEHNR, CDR2 FQNEAQ (reference sequence). This CDR3 is CSSRGGTGELFF. CDR3 in DNA: TGTTCCAGCCGAGGGGGCACCGGGGAGCTGTTTTTT.

The chain has TRBV7-8 and TRBJ2-2, with TRBD1 identical over 9 bases. V was pared by 8 bases and J by 7 bases, with 8 bases of the junction left unmatched. The CDR3 runs 14 residues. Germline V gene data show CDR1 as SGHVS and CDR2 as FQNEAQ. CDR3 in amino acids: CASYWDRDFGELFF. As DNA, the CDR3 is TGTGCCAGCTACTGGGACAGGGACTTCGGGGAGCTGTTTTTT.

This clone was counted a few times. The V and J genes are TRBV11-2 and TRBJ2-7; D perhaps matches TRBD2 (7 bases). The CDR3 covers 15 residues. V lost 5 bases, J lost 6 bases, and 20 bases lay in between. The germline V gene has CDR1 SGHAT and CDR2 FQNNGV. The CDR3 nucleotides are TGTGCCAGCAGCCCCTCGGGAGCGGGACAAAGCGAGCAGTACTTC. This gives the protein CASSPSGAGQSEQYF.

The rearrangement joins TRBV14 to TRBJ2-7; TRBD2 aligns across 13 bases. The CDR3 has 16 amino acids. Losses at the gene ends were 4 bases for V and 9 bases for J; bases not matched to a gene: 12. Germline assignment: CDR1 SGHDN and CDR2 FVKESK. The CDR3 sequence: CASSPGLAGVRVGQYF. The CDR3 bases are TGTGCCAGCAGCCCCGGACTAGCGGGAGTTCGAGTTGGGCAGTACTTC.

The chain joins TRBV9 to TRBJ2-1; 11 bases agree with TRBD2. CDR1 is SGDLS, CDR2 YYNGEE, per germline. V trimming: 1 base; J trimming: 3 bases; junction bases outside the gene matches: 3. The CDR3 has 16 amino acids. CDR3 protein: CASSVYGTSGYNEQFF. CDR3 sequence (DNA): TGTGCCAGCAGCGTATATGGGACTAGCGGCTACAATGAGCAGTTCTTC.

Only a few counts were recorded for this clone. CDR3 DNA: TGTGCCATCAGTGAGATCGGCGGGAGAGGTGGGAAAGAGACCCAGTACTTC. Its protein is CAISEIGGRGGKETQYF. The chain joins TRBV10-3 to TRBJ2-5, with 7 bases that match TRBD2. The CDR3 has 17 amino acids. Per the germline V gene, CDR1 is ENHRY and CDR2 is SYGVKD. The ends lost 2 bases at V and 3 bases at J; junction bases unmatched: 12.

For the CDR3, the DNA is TGTGCCAGTTCACGGGGAGTAGCGGGAGATGAAGAGCAGTACTTC. Translation gives CASSRGVAGDEEQYF. The chain combines TRBV19 with TRBJ2-7, with TRBD2 identical over 9 bases. V was clipped by 8 bases and J by 7 bases; unmatched bases: 15. Looked up from germline, CDR1 is LNHDA and CDR2 is SQIVND (reference sequence). The CDR3 covers 15 residues.

The chain carries TRBV7-9 and TRBJ1-3; D gene unclear. The germline V gene encodes CDR1 SEHNR and CDR2 FQNEAQ (reference sequence). There are 12 residues in the CDR3. Trimming cost V 1 base and J 9 bases, with 7 bases left between them. CDR3 coding DNA: TGTGCCAGCAGCTTAGGAACGGTCACCATATATTTT. Encoded protein: CASSLGTVTIYF.

This clone was observed a few times. The chain employs TRBV4-3 and TRBJ1-2, with a weak D call TRBD1 (5 bases). Germline-derived CDR1 and CDR2 are LGHNA and YSLEER. Trimming shortened V by 1 base and J by 4 bases, and 19 bases separated the two germline ends. The CDR3 is 17 amino acids. Here the CDR3 reads CASSQGAGMAVLYGYTF. The CDR3 coding sequence is TGCGCCAGCAGCCAAGGGGCAGGGATGGCAGTCCTCTATGGCTACACCTTC.

V gene TRBV2 combines with J gene TRBJ1-2; D remains unclear. The CDR3 is made up of 13 amino acids. Per the germline V gene, CDR1 is SNHLY and CDR2 is FYNNEI. V was cut by 6 bases and J by 2 bases, with 10 bases left in between. CDR3 sequence (DNA): TGTGCCAGCAGCCCACAGTTGAACTATGGCTACACCTTC. As protein: CASSPQLNYGYTF.